This TCR beta chain was sequenced for a study of OX40 agonist ivuxolimab in advanced cancers. Germline CDR1 is LGHNA and CDR2 is YNFKEQ. The J segment lost 7 bases and the V segment lost 1 base, leaving 8 bases of the junction unmatched. This CDR3 has 16 residues. The data were produced by immunoSEQ multiplex PCR, yet TCRdb's version contains in-frame clones alone and is incomplete. The table has tens of thousands of clones, about four fifths seen once. The clonotype comes from an adult with an advanced solid tumor such as melanoma, head and neck, liver or kidney cancer. The sequenced sample was CD4+ or CD8+ T cells sorted from blood, obtained in a trial of the OX40 agonist ivuxolimab. The chain recombines TRBV4-2 with TRBJ2-1; 9 bases match TRBD2. The CDR3 loop is CASSQVGTSLWNEQFF. The DNA for the CDR3 is TGTGCCAGCAGCCAAGTCGGGACTAGCCTATGGAATGAGCAGTTCTTC.